A selection of T cell receptor beta chains follows, all from one sample in a study of blood T cell repertoires in COVID-19. The assay was immunoSEQ multiplex PCR, and TCRdb's table has in-frame clones only and misses some. The profile shows about 170,000 clones, about 86% of them singletons. The sequencing sample was made of peripheral blood. Source of these receptors: a man in his forties or fifties with active or convalescent COVID-19. Each CDR3 is given with its conserved first and last residue. Each record gives: V gene, J gene, D gene, clone size, CDR3 protein, CDR3 DNA. D genes are given only for firm matches. Expanded clones are given a class, and other clones once, few, many or no size at all.

V gene: TRBV19; J gene: TRBJ1-3; D gene: -; clone size: -; CDR3 protein: CASSIADTRAPGNTIYF; CDR3 DNA: TGTGCCAGTAGTATCGCGGACACCAGGGCTCCCGGAAACACCATATATTTT
V gene: TRBV30; J gene: TRBJ2-2; D gene: TRBD1; clone size: -; CDR3 protein: CAWSGYRGRVTGELFF; CDR3 DNA: TGTGCCTGGAGTGGTTACAGGGGGCGCGTAACCGGGGAGCTGTTTTTT
V gene: TRBV7-9; J gene: TRBJ1-2; D gene: -; clone size: -; CDR3 protein: CASSLTASYGYTF; CDR3 DNA: TGTGCCAGCAGCCTGACAGCTTCCTATGGCTACACCTTC
V gene: TRBV5-1; J gene: TRBJ1-2; D gene: TRBD1; clone size: -; CDR3 protein: CASSSQGADGYTF; CDR3 DNA: TGCGCCAGCAGCTCACAGGGGGCGGATGGCTACACCTTC
V gene: TRBV4-2; J gene: TRBJ1-4; D gene: -; clone size: -; CDR3 protein: CASSERIQGWNEKLFF; CDR3 DNA: TGTGCCAGCAGCGAGAGGATACAGGGCTGGAATGAAAAACTGTTTTTT
V gene: TRBV10-3; J gene: TRBJ2-5; D gene: -; clone size: few; CDR3 protein: CAIPFKETQYF; CDR3 DNA: TGTGCCATCCCCTTTAAAGAGACCCAGTACTTC
V gene: TRBV29-1; J gene: TRBJ1-1; D gene: TRBD1; clone size: -; CDR3 protein: CSVGDRGSWTEAFF; CDR3 DNA: TGCAGCGTCGGGGACAGGGGGTCATGGACTGAAGCTTTCTTT
V gene: TRBV6-5; J gene: TRBJ2-2; D gene: TRBD2; clone size: -; CDR3 protein: CAAGDATGELFF; CDR3 DNA: TGCGCCGCGGGAGATGCCACCGGGGAGCTGTTTTTT
V gene: TRBV6-5; J gene: TRBJ2-1; D gene: TRBD2; clone size: -; CDR3 protein: CASRLAGGYNEQFF; CDR3 DNA: TGTGCCAGCAGATTAGCGGGAGGGTACAATGAGCAGTTCTTC
V gene: TRBV15; J gene: TRBJ1-1; D gene: -; clone size: -; CDR3 protein: CATSRDFRGPPGGRAEAFF; CDR3 DNA: TGTGCCACCAGCAGAGATTTCAGGGGACCCCCCGGGGGGAGAGCTGAAGCTTTCTTT
V gene: TRBV4-2; J gene: TRBJ2-6; D gene: TRBD2; clone size: -; CDR3 protein: CASSQTGTSYSGANVLTF; CDR3 DNA: TGTGCCAGCAGCCAGACCGGGACTAGCTACTCCGGGGCCAACGTCCTGACTTTC
V gene: TRBV5-1; J gene: TRBJ2-1; D gene: TRBD2; clone size: -; CDR3 protein: CASTAGRSYNEQFF; CDR3 DNA: TGCGCCAGCACAGCGGGGCGCTCCTACAATGAGCAGTTCTTC
V gene: TRBV19; J gene: TRBJ1-6; D gene: -; clone size: few; CDR3 protein: CASSITGSRSPLHF; CDR3 DNA: TGTGCCAGTAGTATAACAGGGTCGCGATCACCCCTCCACTTT
V gene: TRBV4-3; J gene: TRBJ2-3; D gene: TRBD2; clone size: -; CDR3 protein: CASSQERLAGGFNQYF; CDR3 DNA: TGCGCCAGCAGCCAAGAGCGTCTAGCGGGGGGCTTCAACCAGTATTTT
V gene: TRBV6-2/TRBV6-3; J gene: TRBJ1-2; D gene: -; clone size: -; CDR3 protein: CASSPRGVRTFYGYTF; CDR3 DNA: TGTGCCAGCAGCCCTCGGGGTGTCAGAACCTTTTATGGCTACACCTTC
V gene: TRBV24-1; J gene: TRBJ2-2; D gene: TRBD2; clone size: -; CDR3 protein: CATSARGRSGELFF; CDR3 DNA: TGTGCCACCAGTGCCCGCGGGAGGTCCGGGGAGCTGTTTTTT
V gene: TRBV27; J gene: TRBJ1-6; D gene: -; clone size: -; CDR3 protein: CASSPWSGALHF; CDR3 DNA: TGTGCCAGCAGTCCATGGTCAGGGGCCCTCCACTTT
V gene: TRBV11-3; J gene: TRBJ1-1; D gene: -; clone size: -; CDR3 protein: CASSLGVGGMNTEAFF; CDR3 DNA: TGTGCCAGCAGCTTGGGAGTGGGGGGGATGAACACTGAAGCTTTCTTT
V gene: TRBV29-1; J gene: TRBJ2-7; D gene: TRBD2; clone size: -; CDR3 protein: CSAETSGNYEQYF; CDR3 DNA: TGCAGCGCTGAGACTAGCGGAAACTACGAGCAGTACTTC
V gene: TRBV7-8; J gene: TRBJ1-1; D gene: -; clone size: -; CDR3 protein: CASSLDGLQNTEAFF; CDR3 DNA: TGTGCCAGCAGCTTAGATGGACTACAGAACACTGAAGCTTTCTTT
V gene: TRBV10-3; J gene: TRBJ2-2; D gene: TRBD1; clone size: -; CDR3 protein: CAIRGQGNTGELFF; CDR3 DNA: TGTGCCATCAGGGGACAGGGGAACACCGGGGAGCTGTTTTTT
V gene: TRBV9; J gene: TRBJ1-2; D gene: -; clone size: few; CDR3 protein: CASSVETYRSGYTF; CDR3 DNA: TGTGCCAGCAGCGTAGAGACCTACAGAAGTGGCTACACCTTC
V gene: TRBV6-4; J gene: TRBJ2-1; D gene: TRBD2; clone size: once; CDR3 protein: CASKVDGGVPYNEQFF; CDR3 DNA: TGTGCCAGCAAAGTTGACGGGGGGGTTCCCTACAATGAGCAGTTCTTC
V gene: TRBV6-2/TRBV6-3; J gene: TRBJ1-2; D gene: -; clone size: -; CDR3 protein: CASSPSGIGGYTF; CDR3 DNA: TGTGCCAGCAGCCCATCGGGGATAGGTGGCTACACCTTC
V gene: TRBV5-6; J gene: TRBJ2-5; D gene: -; clone size: -; CDR3 protein: CASSFAGIGETQYF; CDR3 DNA: TGTGCCAGCAGCTTTGCCGGGATCGGGGAGACCCAGTACTTC